These 13 T cell receptor beta chains were sequenced from one sample in a study of blood T cell repertoires in COVID-19. The repertoire was sequenced with immunoSEQ multiplex PCR; TCRdb's copy has only in-frame clones and lacks some. The table records about 260,000 clones, roughly 86% of them present only once. The sequenced material came from peripheral blood. The receptors were gathered from a man between 18 and 35 years old with active or convalescent COVID-19.

This chain connects TRBV11-3 to TRBJ2-5; D gene unclear. Germline CDR1 SGHNT, CDR2 YENEEA. V was trimmed by 8 bases and J by 2 bases, leaving 12 bases between them. This CDR3 is built from 13 residues. The CDR3 nucleotides read TGTGCCAGCGGTTCAAACGGGCAAGAGACCCAGTACTTC. This gives the protein CASGSNGQETQYF.

The V and J genes are TRBV5-6 and TRBJ1-2; a weak D match, TRBD1 (5 bases). Trimming removed 2 bases from V and 7 bases from J, with 18 bases in between. CDR3 size: 15 residues. The germline gives CDR1 SGHDT, CDR2 YYEEEE. The CDR3 here is CASSLRDWRGSGYTF. The DNA of the CDR3 is TGTGCCAGCAGCTTAAGGGATTGGAGGGGATCTGGCTACACCTTC.

This chain uses TRBV5-4 with TRBJ2-5, with 8 bases aligning to TRBD2. The CDR3 has 14 residues. The V gene's germline CDR1 is SGHNT and CDR2 YYREEE (reference sequence). The J segment lost 4 bases and the V segment lost 3 bases, leaving 5 bases of the junction unmatched. The CDR3 DNA reads TGTGCCAGCAGCTGGGACGGGGGGGGAGAGACCCAGTACTTC. Its protein is CASSWDGGGETQYF.

The V gene is TRBV19, the J gene TRBJ2-1; the D is unclear. The CDR3 extends over 14 amino acids. Germline values: CDR1 LNHDA, CDR2 SQIVND (reference sequence). Trimming shortened V by 8 bases and J by 4 bases, and 15 bases separated the two germline ends. The CDR3 protein is CASSALDSYNEQFF. The CDR3 DNA reads TGTGCCAGTTCCGCCTTAGACTCTTACAATGAGCAGTTCTTC.

There are a few counts of this clone. The same CDR3 can be traced to other DNA sequences in this sample. The chain recombines TRBV6-5 with TRBJ1-3; TRBD1 is a possible D gene (5 bases). Germline V gives CDR1 MNHEY, CDR2 SVGAGI. Trimming removed 0 bases at V and 5 bases at J, with 14 bases between. The CDR3 sequence is 16 residues long. In nucleotides, the CDR3 is TGTGCCAGCAGTTACTCGGGGCAGGCCGCCCGAAACACCATATATTTT. Residues: CASSYSGQAARNTIYF.

This clone has only one observation. The chain carries TRBV19 and TRBJ2-1; D is unresolved. V dropped 5 bases and J dropped 6 bases, with 14 bases sitting between them. CDR1 LNHDA and CDR2 SQIVND come from the germline V gene (reference sequence). CDR3 length equals 14 residues. Here the CDR3 DNA reads TGTGCCAGTAGTCTCCATGGCCCTTTCAATGAGCAGTTCTTC. This encodes CASSLHGPFNEQFF.

The chain employs TRBV7-3 and TRBJ2-1, with 9 bases lining up with TRBD1. J lost 7 bases, V lost 5 bases, and 3 bases had no gene match. CDR3 size: 13 residues. The germline gives CDR1 SGHTA, CDR2 FQGTGA. The CDR3 DNA follows: TGTGCCAGCAGCCCCGGGACAGGGAATGAGCAGTTCTTC. It codes for CASSPGTGNEQFF. The entire variable domain, with the rest obtained from reference TRBV7-3 and TRBJ2-1, is as follows: GAGVSQTPSNKVTEKGKYVELRCDPISGHTALYWYRQSLGQGPEFLIYFQGTGAADDSGLPNDRFFAVRPEGSVSTLKIQRTERGDSAVYLCASSPGTGNEQFFGPGTRLTVL.

The rearrangement uses TRBV9 and TRBJ1-3; D is undetermined. Between the trimmed V and J ends, which lost 0 bases and 3 bases, there was a span of 13 bases. Germline loops: CDR1 SGDLS, CDR2 YYNGEE. CDR3 length: 16 amino acids. The CDR3, as DNA: TGTGCCAGCAGCGTAGTAAGCACGGGGAATGGAAACACCATATATTTT. Its protein is CASSVVSTGNGNTIYF.

The genes are TRBV4-1 and TRBJ2-3; TRBD1 agrees at 7 bases. Germline V gene lookup returns CDR1 MGHRA and CDR2 YSYEKL. V shed 4 bases and J 4 bases; nucleotides not matched to a gene: 14. The CDR3 runs 17 residues. CDR3: CASSPYRRQGLPDTQYF. CDR3 DNA: TGCGCCAGCAGCCCGTACCGGAGACAGGGCCTCCCAGATACGCAGTATTTT.

The chain joins TRBV6-5 to TRBJ2-2; possibly TRBD1 for D (5 bases). Germline V gene data show CDR1 as MNHEY and CDR2 as SVGAGI. The CDR3 extends over 15 amino acids. Trimming took 0 bases from V and 5 from J, leaving 10 bases between them. CDR3 sequence: CASSYSQGYTGELFF. Here the CDR3 DNA reads TGTGCCAGCAGTTACTCGCAGGGATATACCGGGGAGCTGTTTTTT.

The V gene is TRBV2, the J gene TRBJ1-1; tentative D call: TRBD1 (6 bases). Between the trimmed V and J ends, which lost 4 bases and 1 base, there was a span of 16 bases. Germline CDR1 and CDR2: SNHLY and FYNNEI. The length of the CDR3 is 16 residues. The CDR3 loop is CASSGDIRRSNTEAFF. CDR3 bases: TGTGCCAGCAGTGGGGACATCAGACGCTCGAACACTGAAGCTTTCTTT.

The chain is built from TRBV3-1 (or the pseudogene TRBV3-2) and TRBJ2-5; 9 nucleotides match TRBD2. The CDR3 is made up of 16 amino acids. Trimming cost V 7 bases and J 5 bases; bases outside gene matches: 14. Germline-derived CDR1 and CDR2 are LGHDT and YNNKEL (reference sequence). The CDR3 DNA sequence: TGTGCCAGCAATATAGGAAGCGGGGGGATGGGGGAGACCCAGTACTTC. Its translation: CASNIGSGGMGETQYF.

The chain recombines TRBV24-1 with TRBJ2-2, with TRBD1 matching 7 bases. Germline CDR1 reads KGHDR; CDR2 reads SFDVKD. CDR3 size: 16 residues. V lost 3 bases, J lost 4 bases, and 7 bases stayed unmatched. CDR3 loop: CATSDPQGFATGELFF. The CDR3 nucleotides are TGTGCCACCAGTGATCCACAGGGGTTTGCCACCGGGGAGCTGTTTTTT.